This T cell receptor (beta chain) is drawn from a study of T cells after yellow fever vaccination. Findings of the study overall: A faster peak, day 5 versus 15, was reached by the weaker secondary response.

The CDR3 length is 13 residues. From germline, CDR1 is DFQATT and CDR2 SNEGSKA (reference sequence). Trimming left V 0 bases short and J 1 base short, with 4 bases between. They built TCR cDNA with 5'RACE template switching, a step that put in a universal primer site and UMIs. TCRdb itself ran the 5' RACE reads through MiXCR, one entry per CDR3 protein. The top ten hold 3.2% of the sample, which has 340,000 or so distinct CDR3 sequences, around 13% seen once. Details on this clonotype: Antigen unknown.

The chain links TRBV20-1 to TRBJ2-4; D is uncertain. The sequence was obtained from a man between 18 and 35 years old who received the YFV17D yellow fever vaccine. The input for sequencing was CD4+ T cells sorted from PBMCs, taken 15 days after the yellow fever booster vaccination. CDR3 region: CSARDNAKNIQYF. As DNA, the CDR3 is TGCAGTGCTAGAGATAACGCCAAAAACATTCAGTACTTC.